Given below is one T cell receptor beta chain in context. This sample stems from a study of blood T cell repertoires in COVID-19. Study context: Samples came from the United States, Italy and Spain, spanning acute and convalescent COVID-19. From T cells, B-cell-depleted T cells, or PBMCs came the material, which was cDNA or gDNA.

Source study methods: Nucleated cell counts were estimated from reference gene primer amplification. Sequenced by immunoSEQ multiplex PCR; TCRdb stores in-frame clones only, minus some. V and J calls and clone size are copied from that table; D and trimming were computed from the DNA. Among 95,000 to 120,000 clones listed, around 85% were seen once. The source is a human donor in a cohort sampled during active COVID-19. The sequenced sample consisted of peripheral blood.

The CDR3 reads CASSPGQGRPDTQYF. The DNA for the CDR3 is TGCGCCAGCAGCCCGGGACAGGGGCGCCCAGATACGCAGTATTTT. The chain has TRBV4-1 and TRBJ2-3; 10 bases are shared with TRBD1. CDR1 is MGHRA and CDR2 is YSYEKL in the germline V gene. The J segment lost 4 bases and the V segment lost 4 bases, leaving 5 bases of the junction unmatched. CDR3 length: 15 residues.